The 26 T cell receptor beta chains in this list originate from one sample, sequenced in a study of T cell responses to AZD1222 COVID-19 vaccine. TCRdb's copy holds only in-frame clones and misses some; the assay was immunoSEQ multiplex PCR. The sample lists tens of thousands of clones, roughly 90% seen once, with around 30% in the top ten. The starting material was peripheral blood, obtained 28 days after the second AZD1222 dose. Receptors originate from an adult who received the AZD1222 COVID-19 vaccine.

The chain employs TRBV5-4 and TRBJ2-5; D uncertain. This CDR3 has 15 amino acids. Germline V gives CDR1 SGHNT, CDR2 YYREEE (reference sequence). Trimming left V 0 bases short and J 2 bases short, with 11 bases between. The CDR3 nucleotides are TGTGCCAGCAGCTTGGGGTTTGGCGCACAAGAGACCCAGTACTTC. It specifies CASSLGFGAQETQYF.

The CDR3 nucleotides are TGTGCCAGCAGCTTAGCTCAGGGGAACACCGGGGAGCTGTTTTTT. Translated: CASSLAQGNTGELFF. The chain recombines TRBV7-9 with TRBJ2-2, with a weak D call TRBD1 (5 bases). Trimming cost V 0 bases and J 1 base, with 6 bases left between them. This CDR3 is 15 amino acids long. Per germline, CDR1 SEHNR and CDR2 FQNEAQ (reference sequence).

This clone was detected only once. The gene calls are TRBV19 and TRBJ2-1; 13 bases are shared with TRBD2. J was trimmed by 9 bases and V by 3 bases; bases with no gene match: 8. Germline lookup yields CDR1 LNHDA and CDR2 SQIVND (reference sequence). The CDR3 has 16 amino acids. In DNA form, the CDR3 reads TGTGCCAGTAGTATGTCGAGGACTAGCGGGAGAGGTGAGCAGTTCTTC. Translation gives CASSMSRTSGRGEQFF.

In DNA, the CDR3 is TGTGCCAGTAGTAGGCAGGGGGATTTATACTTC. This codes for CASSRQGDLYF. The V call is TRBV19, the J call TRBJ2-7, with TRBD1 matching 7 bases. With V trimmed by 4 bases and J by 13 bases, 7 bases remained unmatched. CDR3 length: 11 residues. Germline CDR1 LNHDA, CDR2 SQIVND (reference sequence).

The CDR3 nucleotides read TGTGCCACCAGGGACAGGGAGGTCACCGGGGAGCTGTTTTTT. Translated, it gives CATRDREVTGELFF. The chain uses TRBV24-1 and TRBJ2-2; 8 positions match TRBD1. The CDR3 totals 14 residues. V lost 7 bases, J lost 4 bases, and 4 bases stayed unmatched. Germline V CDR1 and CDR2: KGHDR, SFDVKD.

The V gene is TRBV5-1, the J gene TRBJ1-5; no clear D gene. CDR3 length: 14 residues. V lost 4 bases and J 3 bases, leaving 11 bases between the germline ends. Germline CDR1 and CDR2: SGHRS and YFSETQ. The CDR3 region is CASSPVGINQPQHF. The CDR3 DNA is TGCGCCAGCAGCCCGGTGGGGATCAATCAGCCCCAGCATTTT.

The V call is TRBV5-5, the J call TRBJ2-3, with TRBD2 as a possible D gene (7 bases). The CDR3 has 16 amino acids. The V gene's germline CDR1 is SGHKS and CDR2 YYEKEE (reference sequence). V dropped 0 bases and J dropped 4 bases, with 15 bases sitting between them. CDR3 DNA: TGTGCCAGCAGCTTGGAAAAACAGGGAGGGGCAGATACGCAGTATTTT. Translating gives CASSLEKQGGADTQYF.

This chain joins TRBV7-2 and TRBJ1-5; no clear D. This CDR3 spans 14 amino acids. V dropped 5 bases and J dropped 4 bases, with 12 bases sitting between them. CDR1 is SGHTA, CDR2 FQGNSA, per germline. The CDR3 here is CASSLERGNQPQHF. For the CDR3, the DNA is TGTGCCAGCAGCCTCGAGCGGGGAAATCAGCCCCAGCATTTT.

The chain recombines TRBV6-6 with TRBJ2-1; TRBD2 matches at 9 bases. With 0 bases clipped from V and 6 bases from J, the junction kept 0 bases outside the gene matches. This CDR3 contains 14 residues. Per the germline V gene, CDR1 is MNHNY and CDR2 is SVGAGI (reference sequence). The CDR3 protein is CASSYSGLANEQFF. DNA of the CDR3: TGTGCCAGCAGTTACTCGGGACTAGCCAATGAGCAGTTCTTC.

The chain is built from TRBV7-6 and TRBJ1-3, with D maybe TRBD1 (5 bases). Germline lookup yields CDR1 SGHVS and CDR2 FNYEAQ. The CDR3 has 15 residues. V lost 0 bases to trimming and J lost 0 bases, with 6 bases between them. CDR3 loop: CASSLAGDSGNTIYF. CDR3 bases: TGTGCCAGCAGCTTAGCGGGGGACTCTGGAAACACCATATATTTT.

This clone turned up a few times. The chain links TRBV28 to TRBJ2-3; 11 nucleotides agree with TRBD1. This CDR3 spans 20 amino acids. The V gene end was trimmed by 6 bases and the J gene end by 5 bases; junction bases not matched to a gene: 22. CDR1 is MDHEN, CDR2 SYDVKM, per germline. In DNA, the CDR3 is TGTGCCAGCAGGCCCCCCGGACAGGGGGCGACCCGTCGGAAGAGAGATACGCAGTATTTT. It translates to CASRPPGQGATRRKRDTQYF. Full variable domain (missing parts from reference TRBV28 and TRBJ2-3): DVKVTQSSRYLVKRTGEKVFLECVQDMDHENMFWYRQDPGLGLRLIYFSYDVKMKEKGDIPEGYSVSREKKERFSLILESASTNQTSMYLCASRPPGQGATRRKRDTQYFGPGTRLTVL.

The rearrangement uses TRBV19 and TRBJ2-2, with D possibly TRBD1 on 6 matching bases. The germline V gene encodes CDR1 LNHDA and CDR2 SQIVND (reference sequence). This CDR3 has 16 amino acids. Trimming removed 5 bases at V and 1 base at J, with 14 bases between. CDR3 sequence: CASSPRDIWNTGELFF. The CDR3 DNA reads TGTGCCAGTAGTCCCCGGGACATCTGGAACACCGGGGAGCTGTTTTTT.

The chain employs TRBV28 and TRBJ2-7; 9 bases fit TRBD1. Germline V gene sequence: CDR1 MDHEN, CDR2 SYDVKM. The CDR3 is made up of 17 amino acids. V gave up 7 bases and J gave up 6 bases; unmatched junction bases: 19. CDR3 residues: CASTISRAGQGFGEQYF. DNA for the CDR3: TGTGCCAGCACCATCTCAAGGGCGGGACAGGGATTTGGCGAGCAGTACTTC.

The chain combines TRBV6-5 with TRBJ2-7; 7 bases map to TRBD1. CDR3 length: 16 amino acids. Germline assignment: CDR1 MNHEY and CDR2 SVGAGI. Trimming cost V 2 bases and J 5 bases; bases outside gene matches: 12. CDR3 DNA: TGTGCCAGCAGTTACGGGGCGGCCAGGGGGTCGAACGAGCAGTACTTC. As protein: CASSYGAARGSNEQYF.

V usage is TRBV19 and J usage is TRBJ1-6; tentatively, D is TRBD1 (6 bases). The V gene lost 6 bases and the J gene lost 6 bases, with 18 bases spanning the gap. Germline CDR1 reads LNHDA; CDR2 reads SQIVND (reference sequence). This CDR3 comprises 16 residues. CDR3 DNA sequence: TGTGCCAGTAGAACCAATGGACAGCAGCCTAATTCACCCCTCCACTTT. Translating gives CASRTNGQQPNSPLHF.

Written as DNA, the CDR3 is TGTGCCAGTGCGGACAGGGTCAATCAGCCCCAGCATTTT. Its protein is CASADRVNQPQHF. V is TRBV19 and J is TRBJ1-5, with 8 bases that match TRBD1. In germline, CDR1 is LNHDA, CDR2 SQIVND (reference sequence). The CDR3 is 13 amino acids. V trimming: 8 bases; J trimming: 3 bases; junction bases outside the gene matches: 3.

The chain links TRBV6-5 to TRBJ2-7; TRBD1 matches 8 bases. The germline V gene has CDR1 MNHEY and CDR2 SVGAGI. V shed 6 bases, J shed 1 base, and the junction held 8 bases outside the gene matches. There are 15 residues in the CDR3. CDR3: CASSEDRVGSYEQYF. The CDR3 DNA sequence: TGTGCCAGCAGCGAGGACAGGGTAGGGTCCTACGAGCAGTACTTC.

The gene calls are TRBV2 and TRBJ2-3; TRBD2 matches 10 bases. V shed 5 bases, J shed 6 bases, and the junction held 5 bases outside the gene matches. CDR3 length equals 14 residues. From germline, CDR1 is SNHLY and CDR2 FYNNEI. The CDR3 loop reads CASSLAGAPDTQYF. In nucleotides, the CDR3 is TGTGCCAGCAGTCTAGCGGGAGCCCCCGATACGCAGTATTTT. Drawing the rest from reference TRBV2 and TRBJ2-3, the complete variable domain is EPEVTQTPSHQVTQMGQEVILRCVPISNHLYFYWYRQILGQKVEFLVSFYNNEISEKSEIFDDQFSVERPDGSNFTLKIRSTKLEDSAMYFCASSLAGAPDTQYFGPGTRLTVL.

This clone was seen once. The CDR3 bases are TGTGCCAGCATCTCCTCGTGGAACCAGCCCCAGCATTTT. The encoded protein is CASISSWNQPQHF. The chain carries TRBV2 and TRBJ1-5, with no clear D. Germline assignment: CDR1 SNHLY and CDR2 FYNNEI. V dropped 7 bases and J dropped 7 bases, with 14 bases sitting between them. The CDR3 loop spans 13 amino acids.

The gene calls are TRBV28 and TRBJ1-5; D is unclear. This CDR3 spans 13 amino acids. Per the germline V gene, CDR1 is MDHEN and CDR2 is SYDVKM. V dropped 1 base and J dropped 7 bases, with 8 bases sitting between them. CDR3 sequence reads: CASSLFETQPQHF. CDR3 DNA sequence: TGTGCCAGCAGTTTATTTGAGACCCAGCCCCAGCATTTT.

The chain recombines TRBV28 with TRBJ1-2; a possible D gene is TRBD1 (6 bases). Trimming left V 7 bases short and J 4 bases short, with 19 bases between. Germline V gives CDR1 MDHEN, CDR2 SYDVKM. The CDR3 extends over 15 amino acids. The CDR3 spells CASTGTEQGGYGYTF. DNA for the CDR3: TGTGCCAGCACCGGAACCGAACAGGGAGGCTATGGCTACACCTTC.

The chain carries TRBV27 and TRBJ1-1; no firm D call. V was clipped by 2 bases and J by 0 bases, with 10 bases between them. The germline CDR1 and CDR2 sequences are MNHEY and SMNVEV (reference sequence). This CDR3 spans 15 amino acids. The CDR3 DNA sequence: TGTGCCAGCAGTTTAACACAAAGGGTGAACACTGAAGCTTTCTTT. Amino acids: CASSLTQRVNTEAFF.

The chain is built from TRBV9 and TRBJ2-3; D not resolved. The CDR3 is made up of 15 amino acids. Germline CDR1 reads SGDLS; CDR2 reads YYNGEE. The V gene lost 0 bases and the J gene lost 2 bases, with 10 bases spanning the gap. The CDR3 region has the DNA TGTGCCAGCAGCGTAGCCAGGAGCTCCACAGATACGCAGTATTTT. This sequence encodes CASSVARSSTDTQYF.

The chain combines TRBV13 with TRBJ1-1, with a tentative D call TRBD1 (6 bases). The V gene's germline CDR1 is PRHDT and CDR2 FYEKMQ (reference sequence). The ends were cut back, 3 bases at V and 1 base at J, with 12 bases in the middle. The CDR3 length is 15 residues. The CDR3 sequence: CASSFNLQGNTEAFF. The CDR3 nucleotides read TGTGCCAGCAGCTTTAATTTACAGGGGAACACTGAAGCTTTCTTT. Full variable domain (rest looked up from reference TRBV13 and TRBJ1-1): AAGVIQSPRHLIKEKRETATLKCYPIPRHDTVYWYQQGPGQDPQFLISFYEKMQSDKGSIPDRFSAQQFSDYHSELNMSSLELGDSALYFCASSFNLQGNTEAFFGQGTRLTVV.

This sequence joins TRBV11-1 and TRBJ2-7; the D gene could be TRBD1 or TRBD2 (5 bases each). This CDR3 is built from 13 residues. Germline loops: CDR1 SGHAT, CDR2 FQDESV (reference sequence). V was clipped by 1 base and J by 12 bases, with 16 bases between them. The chain's CDR3 is CASSLGRDLRPYF. DNA for the CDR3: TGTGCCAGCAGCTTAGGCCGGGACCTCAGACCGTACTTC.

V and J are TRBV11-3 and TRBJ2-7; possible D gene TRBD2, 5 bases. The CDR3 is 14 residues long. The germline CDR1 and CDR2 sequences are SGHNT and YENEEA. The V end was cut by 5 bases, the J end by 7 bases, with 18 bases between. In nucleotides, the CDR3 is TGTGCCAGCAGCCCGGGAACTCTTCCAGAAGAGCAGTACTTC. This translates into CASSPGTLPEEQYF.